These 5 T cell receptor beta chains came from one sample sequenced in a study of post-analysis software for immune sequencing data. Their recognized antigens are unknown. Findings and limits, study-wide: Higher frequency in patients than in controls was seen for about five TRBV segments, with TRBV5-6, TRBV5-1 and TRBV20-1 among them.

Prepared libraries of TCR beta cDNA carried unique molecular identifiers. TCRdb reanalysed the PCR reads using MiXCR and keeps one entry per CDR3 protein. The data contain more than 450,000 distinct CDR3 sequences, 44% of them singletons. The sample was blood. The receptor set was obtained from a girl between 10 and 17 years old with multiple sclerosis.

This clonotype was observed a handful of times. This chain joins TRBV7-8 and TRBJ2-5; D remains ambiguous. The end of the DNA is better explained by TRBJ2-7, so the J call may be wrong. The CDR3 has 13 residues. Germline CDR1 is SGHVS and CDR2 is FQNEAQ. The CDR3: CASSLGTVREQYF. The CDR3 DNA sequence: TGTGCCAGCAGCTTAGGGACCGTACGCGAGCAGTACTTC.

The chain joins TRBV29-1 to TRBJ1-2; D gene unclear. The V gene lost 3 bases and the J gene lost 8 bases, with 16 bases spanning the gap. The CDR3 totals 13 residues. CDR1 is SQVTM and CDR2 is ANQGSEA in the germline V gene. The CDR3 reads CSVDPQVPLGYTF. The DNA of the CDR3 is TGCAGCGTTGACCCCCAGGTACCTTTGGGCTACACCTTC.

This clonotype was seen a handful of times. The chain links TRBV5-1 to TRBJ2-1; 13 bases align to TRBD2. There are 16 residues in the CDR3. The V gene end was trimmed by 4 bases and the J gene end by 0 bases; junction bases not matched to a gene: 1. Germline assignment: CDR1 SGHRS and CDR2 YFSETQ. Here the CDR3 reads CASSRTSGSSYNEQFF. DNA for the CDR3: TGCGCCAGCAGCCGGACTAGCGGGAGCTCCTACAATGAGCAGTTCTTC.

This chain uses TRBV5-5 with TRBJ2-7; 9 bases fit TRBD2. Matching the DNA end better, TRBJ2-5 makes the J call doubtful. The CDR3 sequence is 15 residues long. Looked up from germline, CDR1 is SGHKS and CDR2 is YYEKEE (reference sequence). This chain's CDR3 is CASSLAVAGEKTQYF. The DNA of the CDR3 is TGTGCCAGCAGCTTGGCGGTAGCGGGAGAGAAGACCCAGTACTTC.

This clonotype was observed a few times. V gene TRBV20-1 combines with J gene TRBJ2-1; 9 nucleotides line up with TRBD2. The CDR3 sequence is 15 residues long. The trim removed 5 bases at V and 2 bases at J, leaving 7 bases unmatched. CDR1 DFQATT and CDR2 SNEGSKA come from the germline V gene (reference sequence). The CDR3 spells CSAGNSGGAYNEQFF. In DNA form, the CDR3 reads TGCAGTGCTGGGAATAGCGGGGGCGCCTACAATGAGCAGTTCTTC.